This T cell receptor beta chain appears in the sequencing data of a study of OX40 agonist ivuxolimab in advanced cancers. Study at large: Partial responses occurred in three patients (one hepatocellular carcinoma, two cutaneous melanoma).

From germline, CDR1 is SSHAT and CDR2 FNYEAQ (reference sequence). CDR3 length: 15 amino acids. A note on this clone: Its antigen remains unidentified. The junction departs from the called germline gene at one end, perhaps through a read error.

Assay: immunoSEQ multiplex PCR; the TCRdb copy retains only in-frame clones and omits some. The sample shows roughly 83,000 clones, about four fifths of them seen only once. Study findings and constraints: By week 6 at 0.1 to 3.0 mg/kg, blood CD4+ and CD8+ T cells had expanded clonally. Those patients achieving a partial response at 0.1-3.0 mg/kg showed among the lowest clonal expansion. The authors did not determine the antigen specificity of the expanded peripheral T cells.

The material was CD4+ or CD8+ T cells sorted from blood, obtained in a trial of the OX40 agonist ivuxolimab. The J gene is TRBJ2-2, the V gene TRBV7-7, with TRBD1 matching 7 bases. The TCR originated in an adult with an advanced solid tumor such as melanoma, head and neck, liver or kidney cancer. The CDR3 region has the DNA TGTGCTAGCAGCCCCAGGGGGTACATGGCCGGGGAGCTGTTTTTT. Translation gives CASSPRGYMAGELFF.